Listed below are T cell receptor beta chains from one sample, sequenced in a study of shared clonotypes between healthy human individuals. Generated by immunoSEQ multiplex PCR, the TCRdb table keeps only in-frame clones and is missing some. The repertoire has roughly 720,000 clones, around 91% of them found once; the top ten carry 34%. The sample taken for sequencing was memory CD8+ T cells from PBMCs. These receptor sequences come from a man younger than 35 in good health. Some clones in this sample may be carry-over from other donors' samples. CDR3s include the opening cysteine and the closing phenylalanine or tryptophan. The order of the fields is CDR3 protein, CDR3 DNA, J gene, D gene, clone size, V gene. D genes are given only for firm matches. Rows may omit the clone size; those that give it use once, few, many or a size class.

CASSRSLGVEETQYF TGTGCCAGCAGCCGTTCCCTCGGGGTCGAAGAGACCCAGTACTTC TRBJ2-5 . . TRBV7-7
CASSLSASYEQYF TGTGCCAGCAGTTTATCGGCGTCCTACGAGCAGTACTTC TRBJ2-7 . . TRBV27
CASSLEYWLAGEVEKTQYF TGTGCCAGCAGCTTGGAGTATTGGCTAGCGGGAGAGGTGGAAAAGACCCAGTACTTC TRBJ2-5 TRBD2 . TRBV5-6
CASSEVAGVTDTQYF TGTGCCAGCAGTGAAGTAGCGGGAGTCACAGATACGCAGTATTTT TRBJ2-3 TRBD2 . TRBV2
CASSELGPGPGTQYF TGTGCCAGCAGTGAGTTGGGTCCTGGGCCGGGGACCCAGTACTTC TRBJ2-5 . . TRBV25-1
CASKGPMNTEAFF TGTGCCAGCAAAGGACCGATGAACACTGAAGCTTTCTTT TRBJ1-1 . . TRBV2
CASSLWGGGLHGDEQFF TGTGCCAGCAGTTTATGGGGTGGCGGACTACACGGCGATGAGCAGTTCTTC TRBJ2-1 . . TRBV28
CATSPAGYRNTIYF TGTGCCACCAGCCCCGCAGGGTACAGGAACACCATATATTTT TRBJ1-3 . . TRBV15
CASRPGQGWNEQFF TGTGCCAGCAGGCCTGGACAGGGTTGGAATGAGCAGTTCTTC TRBJ2-1 TRBD1 once TRBV6-5
CASSVGEPGLVNEKLFF TGTGCCAGCAGCGTAGGGGAACCGGGGTTGGTTAATGAAAAACTGTTTTTT TRBJ1-4 . . TRBV9
CASSTRPGEQFF TGCGCCAGCAGCACCAGACCGGGTGAGCAGTTCTTC TRBJ2-1 . . TRBV5-1
CASSWDSIFIYNEQFF TGTGCCAGCAGCTGGGACAGCATATTCATCTACAATGAGCAGTTCTTC TRBJ2-1 TRBD1 . TRBV7-9
CASSQVGGRETQYF TGTGCCAGCAGCCAAGTAGGTGGGAGGGAGACCCAGTACTTC TRBJ2-5 . . TRBV4-2
CASSSRDTYEQYF TGCGCCAGCAGCTCCCGGGATACGTACGAGCAGTACTTC TRBJ2-7 . once TRBV5-1
CASTSGANVLTF TGTGCCAGCACTTCTGGGGCCAACGTCCTGACTTTC TRBJ2-6 . . TRBV27
CAISESVAGSGNTIYF TGTGCCATCAGTGAGTCCGTCGCAGGCTCTGGAAACACCATATATTTT TRBJ1-3 . once TRBV10-3
CASSMVGTSVEQYF TGTGCCAGTAGTATGGTGGGGACTAGCGTCGAGCAGTACTTC TRBJ2-7 TRBD2 . TRBV19
CASSGTSPYNEQFF TGTGCCAGCAGCGGGACTAGCCCCTACAATGAGCAGTTCTTC TRBJ2-1 TRBD2 . TRBV6-5
CASSQDVSTASYGYTF TGCGCCAGCAGCCAAGATGTCTCTACGGCGAGCTATGGCTACACCTTC TRBJ1-2 . . TRBV4-3
CASSQEIYAASAGPYYEQYF TGCGCCAGCAGCCAAGAGATCTATGCCGCTTCCGCCGGGCCCTACTACGAGCAGTACTTC TRBJ2-7 . . TRBV4-3